Included here is one TCR beta chain sequence, with context. The data belong to a study of cytomegalovirus exposure and HLA in healthy donors. Amplification used 60 Vbeta primers and 13 Jbeta primers. Generated by immunoSEQ multiplex PCR, the TCRdb table keeps only in-frame clones and is missing some. The top ten hold 0.2% to 0.25% of the sample, which has approximately 110,000 clones, about 85% seen once. Unmatched junction bases numbered 4, after V lost 5 bases and J lost 4 bases. Germline V lookup: CDR1 MDHEN, CDR2 SYDVKM. The CDR3 is made up of 14 amino acids. Source material: PBMCs. The chain joins TRBV28 to TRBJ2-7, with 11 bases matching TRBD2. The sequence was obtained from a man between 50 and 59 years old in good health and CMV-seronegative. CDR3 nucleotides: TGTGCCAGCAGTCTAGCGGGGGGCTCATACGAGCAGTACTTC. It codes for CASSLAGGSYEQYF.